The text below deals with one TCR beta chain. Antigen specificity is unknown. This sample is drawn from a study of T cell responses to AZD1222 COVID-19 vaccine. The wider study: Pooling of second doses given at about 4 or about 12 weeks was done.

General study results and limits: No repertoire was sampled before or during the peak T cell response, only after it. Reportedly, nearly half of unique spike TCRs recognized epitopes outside B.1.351/B.1.1.7 mutations. The number of AZD1222 recipients seropositive at baseline was only five or six.

V was shortened by 1 base and J by 0 bases, with 4 bases between the two germline ends. The germline gives CDR1 LNHDA, CDR2 SQIVND (reference sequence). The CDR3 consists of 14 residues. Sequencing used immunoSEQ multiplex PCR; TCRdb keeps in-frame clones, though not all of them. The data show 140,000 to 150,000 clones, roughly 93% seen once. The J gene is TRBJ1-5, the V gene TRBV19; D is unclear. Sequences were derived from peripheral blood, sampled on day 0 of AZD1222 vaccination. This sequence was found in an adult in good health. This CDR3 reads CASSIGYSNQPQHF. CDR3 DNA: TGTGCCAGTAGTATAGGATATAGCAATCAGCCCCAGCATTTT. Drawing the rest from reference TRBV19 and TRBJ1-5, the complete variable domain is DGGITQSPKYLFRKEGQNVTLSCEQNLNHDAMYWYRQDPGQGLRLIYYSQIVNDFQKGDIAEGYSVSREKKESFPLTVTSAQKNPTAFYLCASSIGYSNQPQHFGDGTRLSIL.